Below, 24 T cell receptor beta chains from the same sample are listed, as sequenced in a study of cytomegalovirus exposure and HLA in healthy donors. Both 60 Vbeta primers and 13 Jbeta primers went into the PCR. The table came from immunoSEQ multiplex PCR; TCRdb's copy has only in-frame clones and leaves some out. This repertoire shows 150,000 to 250,000 clones, around four fifths found once; its top ten account for approximately 6.5%. The sample was PBMCs. These receptors came from a woman aged 45 to 65 in good health and CMV-seropositive.

The chain employs TRBV27 and TRBJ2-5; TRBD2 agrees at 7 bases. CDR3 length: 15 amino acids. Germline trimming cut 5 bases from V and 4 bases from J; bases unmatched to any gene: 10. Germline V CDR1 and CDR2: MNHEY, SMNVEV (reference sequence). The CDR3 protein is CASSHWSGRGETQYF. CDR3 in DNA: TGTGCCAGCAGTCATTGGTCAGGGAGGGGAGAGACCCAGTACTTC.

The rearrangement links TRBV18 to TRBJ2-2; TRBD1 matches at 11 bases. The V gene end was trimmed by 6 bases and the J gene end by 1 base; junction bases not matched to a gene: 4. This CDR3 is 16 amino acids long. CDR1 is KGHSH and CDR2 is LQKENI in the germline V gene. The CDR3 DNA follows: TGTGCCAGCTCGCCGGACAGGGGGCTGAACACCGGGGAGCTGTTTTTT. Amino acids: CASSPDRGLNTGELFF.

The chain combines TRBV27 with TRBJ2-3; 9 nucleotides line up with TRBD2. Germline assignment: CDR1 MNHEY and CDR2 SMNVEV (reference sequence). The CDR3 loop spans 14 amino acids. V trimming: 10 bases; J trimming: 4 bases; junction bases outside the gene matches: 9. For the CDR3, the DNA is TGTGCCAACCCTGCGGGAGGGAGCTCAGATACGCAGTATTTT. Amino acids: CANPAGGSSDTQYF.

V gene TRBV28 combines with J gene TRBJ1-5, with 7 bases aligning to TRBD1. Germline V lookup: CDR1 MDHEN, CDR2 SYDVKM. After removal of 7 bases from V and 7 bases from J, the junction contained 7 bases not matched to a gene. The CDR3 runs 13 residues. CDR3 sequence (DNA): TGTGCCAGCATCGGAGGGGGCAGGCAGCCCCAGCATTTT. Translating gives CASIGGGRQPQHF.

This chain joins TRBV11-2 and TRBJ1-4; D is unclear. Germline CDR1 SGHAT, CDR2 FQNNGV. Trimming stripped 1 base from V and 13 bases from J, with 10 bases between. The CDR3 is made up of 12 amino acids. For the CDR3, the DNA is TGTGCCAGCAGCTTAGGAGTGGGCTCACTGTTTTTT. This codes for CASSLGVGSLFF.

This chain uses TRBV14 with TRBJ1-2, with D unresolved. V was clipped by 1 base and J by 4 bases, with 13 bases between them. Germline V gene sequence: CDR1 SGHDN, CDR2 FVKESK. The CDR3 loop spans 15 amino acids. Written as DNA, the CDR3 is TGTGCCAGCAGCCAAGGGGAGCCCACCCTCTATGGCTACACCTTC. Protein sequence: CASSQGEPTLYGYTF.

The chain combines TRBV29-1 with TRBJ2-3; TRBD2 agrees at 13 bases. CDR3 size: 15 residues. The ends lost 4 bases at V and 2 bases at J; junction bases unmatched: 3. Germline V gene data show CDR1 as SQVTM and CDR2 as ANQGSEA. CDR3 loop: CSVGGTSGNTDTQYF. In DNA, the CDR3 is TGCAGCGTTGGCGGGACTAGCGGGAACACAGATACGCAGTATTTT.

CDR3 in DNA: TGTGCCAGCAGCCCCGGGACAGGGTCGGAGACCCAGTACTTC. Residues: CASSPGTGSETQYF. J is TRBJ2-5 and V is TRBV11-2, with 9 nucleotides matching TRBD1. Germline values: CDR1 SGHAT, CDR2 FQNNGV. CDR3 length: 14 amino acids. J gave up 5 bases and V 5 bases, and 6 bases lay outside the gene matches.

This clone was found a few times. This chain joins TRBV5-4 and TRBJ2-7, with 12 bases matching TRBD2. V dropped 4 bases and J dropped 3; count of bases not matched to a gene: 2. CDR3 length: 14 residues. The germline V gene encodes CDR1 SGHNT and CDR2 YYREEE (reference sequence). DNA for the CDR3: TGTGCCAGCAGCACGGGACTAGCGGGCTACGAGCAGTACTTC. Translated, it gives CASSTGLAGYEQYF.

The chain recombines TRBV18 with TRBJ2-6, with 11 bases aligning to TRBD1. Germline CDR1 and CDR2: KGHSH and LQKENI. V shed 3 bases, J shed 2 bases, and the junction held 3 bases outside the gene matches. The CDR3 has 17 residues. As DNA, the CDR3 is TGTGCCAGCTCACCCCGGACAGGGGGCCCTGGGGCCAACGTCCTGACTTTC. Its protein product is CASSPRTGGPGANVLTF.

The gene calls are TRBV18 and TRBJ1-3; TRBD1 aligns across 10 bases. V gave up 4 bases and J gave up 1 base; unmatched junction bases: 10. Germline assignment: CDR1 KGHSH and CDR2 LQKENI. This CDR3 comprises 18 residues. CDR3 in amino acids: CASSQKTGGKSSGNTIYF. As DNA, the CDR3 is TGTGCCAGCTCACAGAAGACAGGGGGCAAATCTTCTGGAAACACCATATATTTT.

This clone was recorded only once. The chain uses TRBV19 and TRBJ1-1; TRBD1 matches at 9 bases. This CDR3 has 15 amino acids. Germline CDR1 and CDR2: LNHDA and SQIVND (reference sequence). V lost 5 bases and J lost 4; bases outside the gene matches: 8. The CDR3 DNA is TGTGCCAGTAGTTCAGGGACAGGGAGGCCCACTGAAGCTTTCTTT. Its protein product is CASSSGTGRPTEAFF.

The chain links TRBV2 to TRBJ2-5, with 8 bases fitting TRBD1. CDR1 is SNHLY, CDR2 FYNNEI, per germline. The CDR3 is 14 residues long. J was trimmed by 2 bases and V by 7 bases; bases with no gene match: 6. This chain's CDR3 is CASKRRTGQETQYF. The CDR3, as DNA: TGTGCCAGCAAACGACGGACAGGGCAAGAGACCCAGTACTTC.

Comment on this clone: Other nucleotide sequences from this sample produce the same CDR3. This chain joins TRBV7-2 and TRBJ2-7; TRBD2 might be the D (7 bases). CDR3 size: 14 residues. V lost 5 bases to trimming and J lost 1 base, with 12 bases between them. CDR1 is SGHTA and CDR2 is FQGNSA in the germline V gene. The CDR3 DNA sequence: TGTGCCAGCAGCCCCGGGGGGCGGTCCTACGAGCAGTACTTC. Its protein is CASSPGGRSYEQYF.

The rearrangement joins TRBV11-2 to TRBJ1-1, with D perhaps matching TRBD1 (6 bases). The CDR3 runs 17 residues. Germline-derived CDR1 and CDR2 are SGHAT and FQNNGV. V lost 6 bases and J 0 bases, leaving 20 bases between the germline ends. CDR3 coding DNA: TGTGCCAGCAGGGGGATTGTCTCCGGGGGGCTGAACACTGAAGCTTTCTTT. Its protein product is CASRGIVSGGLNTEAFF. Looking up the rest from reference TRBV11-2 and TRBJ1-1 gives the full variable domain: EAGVAQSPRYKIIEKRQSVAFWCNPISGHATLYWYQQILGQGPKLLIQFQNNGVVDDSQLPKDRFSAERLKGVDSTLKIQPAKLEDSAVYLCASRGIVSGGLNTEAFFGQGTRLTVV.

V is TRBV10-3 and J is TRBJ1-3, with 9 bases lining up with TRBD1. The CDR3 has 16 amino acids. V lost 2 bases to trimming and J lost 0 bases; unmatched junction nucleotides: 2. Looked up from germline, CDR1 is ENHRY and CDR2 is SYGVKD. The CDR3 loop reads CAISEPGQGSGNTIYF. The CDR3 nucleotides are TGTGCCATCAGTGAGCCGGGACAGGGCTCTGGAAACACCATATATTTT.

This chain uses TRBV10-3 with TRBJ2-3; D unresolved. V gave up 8 bases and J gave up 4 bases, with 7 bases separating them. The CDR3 spans 11 residues. The V gene's germline CDR1 is ENHRY and CDR2 SYGVKD. For the CDR3, the DNA is TGTGCCATCGGGCACCCAGATACGCAGTATTTT. It encodes CAIGHPDTQYF.

V is TRBV29-1 and J is TRBJ1-6; TRBD1 matches 10 bases. From germline, CDR1 is SQVTM and CDR2 ANQGSEA. Trimming took 6 bases from V and 7 from J; bases not matched to a gene: 3. The CDR3 runs 13 residues. CDR3 nucleotide sequence: TGCAGCGTGAGGACAGGGGGGAATTCACCCCTCCACTTT. Amino acid sequence: CSVRTGGNSPLHF.

The rearrangement joins TRBV7-2 to TRBJ2-7; TRBD1 might be the D (6 bases). Trimming removed 2 bases at V and 5 bases at J, with 10 bases between. Germline V CDR1 and CDR2: SGHTA, FQGNSA. The CDR3 consists of 13 residues. The CDR3 bases are TGTGCCAGCAGCTTAACAGGGTACCACGAGCAGTACTTC. Protein: CASSLTGYHEQYF.

V usage is TRBV11-2 and J usage is TRBJ2-5; the D is unclear. The DNA end is more similar to TRBJ2-7, so the J call may be wrong. This CDR3 is built from 14 residues. Germline assignment: CDR1 SGHAT and CDR2 FQNNGV. The CDR3 nucleotides are TGTGCCAGCAGCTTCCTAGGTTCTTCCTACGAGCAGTACTTC. As protein: CASSFLGSSYEQYF.

The CDR3 protein is CASSPGQGAGELFF. CDR3 nucleotides: TGCGCCAGCAGCCCGGGACAGGGTGCCGGGGAGCTGTTTTTT. The rearrangement uses TRBV10-1 and TRBJ2-2; 9 bases agree with TRBD1. The germline V gene encodes CDR1 WNHNN and CDR2 SYGVQD (reference sequence). After removal of 6 bases from V and 6 bases from J, the junction contained 5 bases not matched to a gene. The CDR3 is made up of 14 amino acids.

The gene calls are TRBV6-1 and TRBJ1-2, with TRBD1 matching over 9 bases. Germline CDR1 is MNHNS and CDR2 is SASEGT. The CDR3 totals 14 residues. Trimming took 4 bases from V and 8 from J; bases not matched to a gene: 8. CDR3 nucleotides: TGTGCCAGCAGTGGTGGGACAGGGATGAGGGGCTACACCTTC. This gives the protein CASSGGTGMRGYTF.

The chain couples TRBV10-3 to TRBJ1-1; D not resolved. From germline, CDR1 is ENHRY and CDR2 SYGVKD. V was clipped by 4 bases and J by 1 base, with 7 bases between them. The CDR3 contains 13 residues. The CDR3 reads CAISGDKNTEAFF. The CDR3 coding sequence is TGTGCCATCAGTGGAGACAAGAACACTGAAGCTTTCTTT.

The CDR3 DNA reads as TGTGCCAGCAGTTTAGGTCTGCCAGGGGAGTCGTACGAGCAGTACTTC. Translated, it gives CASSLGLPGESYEQYF. The chain has TRBV27 and TRBJ2-7; perhaps TRBD1 as D (6 bases). The CDR3 consists of 16 residues. V lost 2 bases and J lost 4, with 18 bases in between. CDR1 is MNHEY, CDR2 SMNVEV, per germline (reference sequence).